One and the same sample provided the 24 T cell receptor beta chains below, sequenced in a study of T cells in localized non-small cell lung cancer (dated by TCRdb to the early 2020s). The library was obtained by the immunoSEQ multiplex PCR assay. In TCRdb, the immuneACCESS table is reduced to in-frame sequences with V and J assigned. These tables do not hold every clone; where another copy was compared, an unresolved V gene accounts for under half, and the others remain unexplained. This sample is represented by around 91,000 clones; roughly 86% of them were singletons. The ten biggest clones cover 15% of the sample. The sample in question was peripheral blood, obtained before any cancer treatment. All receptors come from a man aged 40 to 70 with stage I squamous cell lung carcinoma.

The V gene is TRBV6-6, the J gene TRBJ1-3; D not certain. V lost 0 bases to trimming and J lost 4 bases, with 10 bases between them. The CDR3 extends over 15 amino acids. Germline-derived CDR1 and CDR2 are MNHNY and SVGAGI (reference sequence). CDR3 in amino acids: CASSYSRLGGNTIYF. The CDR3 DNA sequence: TGTGCCAGCAGTTACTCTCGGCTGGGCGGAAACACCATATATTTT.

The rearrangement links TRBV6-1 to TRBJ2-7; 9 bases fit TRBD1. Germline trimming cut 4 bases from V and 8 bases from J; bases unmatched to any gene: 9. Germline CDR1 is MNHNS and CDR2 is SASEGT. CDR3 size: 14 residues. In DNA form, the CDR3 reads TGTGCCAGCAGTGGTGGACAGGGGATGTACAAGCAGTACTTC. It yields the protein CASSGGQGMYKQYF.

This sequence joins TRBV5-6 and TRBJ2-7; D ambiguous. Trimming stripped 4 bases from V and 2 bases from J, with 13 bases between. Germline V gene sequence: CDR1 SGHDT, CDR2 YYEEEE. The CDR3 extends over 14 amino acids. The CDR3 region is CASSHPSWTYEQYF. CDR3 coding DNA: TGTGCCAGCAGCCACCCTTCATGGACCTACGAGCAGTACTTC.

This chain's CDR3 is CASSFSAYNEQFF. DNA of the CDR3: TGCGCCAGCAGCTTCTCGGCCTACAATGAGCAGTTCTTC. This chain connects TRBV5-1 to TRBJ2-1; the D is unclear. V lost 2 bases and J 2 bases, leaving 5 bases between the germline ends. Germline V CDR1 and CDR2: SGHRS, YFSETQ. The CDR3 covers 13 residues.

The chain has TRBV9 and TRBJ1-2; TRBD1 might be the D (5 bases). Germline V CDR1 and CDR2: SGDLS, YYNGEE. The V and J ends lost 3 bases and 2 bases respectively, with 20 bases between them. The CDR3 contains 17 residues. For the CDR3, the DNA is TGTGCCAGCAGCGCTTCCGGAGGGTGGGGCAAAAACTATGGCTACACCTTC. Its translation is CASSASGGWGKNYGYTF.

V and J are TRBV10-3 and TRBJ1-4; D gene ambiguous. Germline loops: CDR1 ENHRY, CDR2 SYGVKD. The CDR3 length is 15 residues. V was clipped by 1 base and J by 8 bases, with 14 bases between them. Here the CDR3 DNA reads TGTGCCATCAGTGAGTTGCGGGGATCAAGGGAAAAACTGTTTTTT. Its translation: CAISELRGSREKLFF.

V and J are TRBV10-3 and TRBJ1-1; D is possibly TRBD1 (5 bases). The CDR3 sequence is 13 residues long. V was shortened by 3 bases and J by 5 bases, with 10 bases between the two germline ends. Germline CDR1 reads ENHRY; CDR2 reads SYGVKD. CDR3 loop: CAISEQGATEAFF. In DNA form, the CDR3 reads TGTGCCATCAGTGAACAAGGGGCTACTGAAGCTTTCTTT.

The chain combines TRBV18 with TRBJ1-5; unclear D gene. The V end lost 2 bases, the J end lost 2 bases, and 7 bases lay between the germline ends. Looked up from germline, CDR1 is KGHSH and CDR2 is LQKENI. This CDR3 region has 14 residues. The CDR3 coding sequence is TGTGCCAGCTCACCAGGGGAGGGCAATCAGCCCCAGCATTTT. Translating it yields CASSPGEGNQPQHF.

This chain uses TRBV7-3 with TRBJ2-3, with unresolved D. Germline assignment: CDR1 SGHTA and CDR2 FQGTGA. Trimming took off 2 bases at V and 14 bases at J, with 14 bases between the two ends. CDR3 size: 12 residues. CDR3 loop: CASSLDRHPVYF. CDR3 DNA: TGTGCCAGCAGCTTAGATCGGCACCCCGTGTATTTT.

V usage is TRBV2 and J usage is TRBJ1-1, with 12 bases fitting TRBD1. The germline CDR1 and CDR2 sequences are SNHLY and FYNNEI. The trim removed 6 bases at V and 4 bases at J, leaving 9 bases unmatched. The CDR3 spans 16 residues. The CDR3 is CASSRDRGLTSTEAFF. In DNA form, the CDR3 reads TGTGCCAGCAGCCGGGACAGGGGGCTTACGAGCACTGAAGCTTTCTTT. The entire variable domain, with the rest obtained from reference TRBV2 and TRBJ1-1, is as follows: EPEVTQTPSHQVTQMGQEVILRCVPISNHLYFYWYRQILGQKVEFLVSFYNNEISEKSEIFDDQFSVERPDGSNFTLKIRSTKLEDSAMYFCASSRDRGLTSTEAFFGQGTRLTVV.

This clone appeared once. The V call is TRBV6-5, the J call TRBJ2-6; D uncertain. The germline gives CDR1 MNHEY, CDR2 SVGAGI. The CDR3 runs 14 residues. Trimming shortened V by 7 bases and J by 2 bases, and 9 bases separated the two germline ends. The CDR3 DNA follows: TGTGCCAGCACAGAAAGGCCTGGGGCCAACGTCCTGACTTTC. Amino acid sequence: CASTERPGANVLTF.

CDR3: CASSVGQANTEAFF. The CDR3 bases are TGTGCCAGCAGCGTAGGACAGGCCAACACTGAAGCTTTCTTT. The chain couples TRBV9 to TRBJ1-1; maybe TRBD1 (6 bases). The germline V gene encodes CDR1 SGDLS and CDR2 YYNGEE. This CDR3 has 14 amino acids. Trimming left V 0 bases short and J 2 bases short, with 8 bases between.

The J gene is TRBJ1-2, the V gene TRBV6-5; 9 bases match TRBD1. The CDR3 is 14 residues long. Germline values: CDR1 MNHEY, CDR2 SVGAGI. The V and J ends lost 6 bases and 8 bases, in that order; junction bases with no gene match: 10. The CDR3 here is CASSTLQGARGYTF. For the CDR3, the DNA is TGTGCCAGCAGCACACTACAGGGGGCGCGGGGCTACACCTTC.

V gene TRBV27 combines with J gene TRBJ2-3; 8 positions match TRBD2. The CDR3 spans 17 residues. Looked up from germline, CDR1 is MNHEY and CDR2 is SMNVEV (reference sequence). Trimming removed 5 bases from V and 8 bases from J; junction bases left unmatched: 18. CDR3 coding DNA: TGTGCCAGCAGTCCAAGCGGGAGTAGCGGGGTCCGAGGTACGCAGTATTTT. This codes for CASSPSGSSGVRGTQYF.

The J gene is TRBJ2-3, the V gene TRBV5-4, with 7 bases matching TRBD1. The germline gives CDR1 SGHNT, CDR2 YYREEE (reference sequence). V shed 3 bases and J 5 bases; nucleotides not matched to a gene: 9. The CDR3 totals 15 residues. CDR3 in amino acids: CASSSNTGAGDTQYF. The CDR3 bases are TGTGCCAGCAGCTCGAACACAGGGGCGGGAGATACGCAGTATTTT.

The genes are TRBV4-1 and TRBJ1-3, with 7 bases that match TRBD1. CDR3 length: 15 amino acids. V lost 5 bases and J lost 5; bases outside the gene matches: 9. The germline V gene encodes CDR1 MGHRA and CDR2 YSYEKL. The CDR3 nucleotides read TGCGCCAGCAGCGAAGGGGGCAGGGAAAGAAACACCATATATTTT. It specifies CASSEGGRERNTIYF.

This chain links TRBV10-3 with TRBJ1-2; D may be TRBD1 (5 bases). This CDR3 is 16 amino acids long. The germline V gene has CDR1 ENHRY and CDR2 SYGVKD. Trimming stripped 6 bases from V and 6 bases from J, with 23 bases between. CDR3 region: CAIRGTWGGSGDGYTF. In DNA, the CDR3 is TGTGCCATCAGGGGGACCTGGGGAGGATCAGGAGATGGCTACACCTTC.

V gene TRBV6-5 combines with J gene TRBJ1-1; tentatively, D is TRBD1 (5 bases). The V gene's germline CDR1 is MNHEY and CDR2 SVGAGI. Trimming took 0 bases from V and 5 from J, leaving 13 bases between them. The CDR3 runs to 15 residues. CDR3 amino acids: CASSYSWRGDTEAFF. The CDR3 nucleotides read TGTGCCAGCAGTTACTCGTGGAGGGGTGATACTGAAGCTTTCTTT.

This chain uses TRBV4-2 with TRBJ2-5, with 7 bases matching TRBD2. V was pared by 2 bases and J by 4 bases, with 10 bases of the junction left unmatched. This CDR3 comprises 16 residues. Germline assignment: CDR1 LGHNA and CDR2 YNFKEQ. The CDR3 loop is CASSQSRERGIETQYF. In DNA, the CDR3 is TGTGCCAGCAGCCAATCCCGGGAGCGGGGTATAGAGACCCAGTACTTC.

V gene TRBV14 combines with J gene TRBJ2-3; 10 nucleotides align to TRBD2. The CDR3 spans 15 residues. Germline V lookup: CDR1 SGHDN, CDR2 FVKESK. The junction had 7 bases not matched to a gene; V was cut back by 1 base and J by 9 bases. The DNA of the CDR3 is TGTGCCAGCAGCCAAGGTAGCGGGGGGTTTGAAACGCAGTATTTT. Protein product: CASSQGSGGFETQYF.

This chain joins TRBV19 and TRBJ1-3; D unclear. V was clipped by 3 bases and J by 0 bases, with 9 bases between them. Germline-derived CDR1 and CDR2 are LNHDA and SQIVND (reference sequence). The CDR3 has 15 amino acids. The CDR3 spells CASSIREASGNTIYF. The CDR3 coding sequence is TGTGCCAGTAGTATCCGGGAAGCCTCTGGAAACACCATATATTTT. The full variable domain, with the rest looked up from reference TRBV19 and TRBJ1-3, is DGGITQSPKYLFRKEGQNVTLSCEQNLNHDAMYWYRQDPGQGLRLIYYSQIVNDFQKGDIAEGYSVSREKKESFPLTVTSAQKNPTAFYLCASSIREASGNTIYFGEGSWLTVV.

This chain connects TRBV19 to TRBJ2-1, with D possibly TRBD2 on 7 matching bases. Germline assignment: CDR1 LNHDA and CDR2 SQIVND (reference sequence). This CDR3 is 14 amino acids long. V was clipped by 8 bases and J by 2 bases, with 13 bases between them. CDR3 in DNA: TGTGCCAGTGGGGGGGCCCTGACCTACAATGAGCAGTTCTTC. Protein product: CASGGALTYNEQFF. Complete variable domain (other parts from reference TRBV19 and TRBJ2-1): DGGITQSPKYLFRKEGQNVTLSCEQNLNHDAMYWYRQDPGQGLRLIYYSQIVNDFQKGDIAEGYSVSREKKESFPLTVTSAQKNPTAFYLCASGGALTYNEQFFGPGTRLTVL.

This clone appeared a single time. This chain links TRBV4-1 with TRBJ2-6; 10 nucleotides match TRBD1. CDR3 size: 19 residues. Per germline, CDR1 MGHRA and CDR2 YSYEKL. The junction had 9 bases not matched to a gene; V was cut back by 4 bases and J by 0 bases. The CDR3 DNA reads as TGCGCCAGCAGCCCACCGACCGGGACAGGGGACTCTGGGGCCAACGTCCTGACTTTC. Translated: CASSPPTGTGDSGANVLTF.

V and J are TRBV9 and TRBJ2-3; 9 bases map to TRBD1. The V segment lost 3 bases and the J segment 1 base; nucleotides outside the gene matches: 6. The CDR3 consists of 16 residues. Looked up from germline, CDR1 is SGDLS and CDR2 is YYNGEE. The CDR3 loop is CASSERQGEGTDTQYF. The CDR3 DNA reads TGTGCCAGCAGCGAACGACAGGGGGAGGGCACAGATACGCAGTATTTT.